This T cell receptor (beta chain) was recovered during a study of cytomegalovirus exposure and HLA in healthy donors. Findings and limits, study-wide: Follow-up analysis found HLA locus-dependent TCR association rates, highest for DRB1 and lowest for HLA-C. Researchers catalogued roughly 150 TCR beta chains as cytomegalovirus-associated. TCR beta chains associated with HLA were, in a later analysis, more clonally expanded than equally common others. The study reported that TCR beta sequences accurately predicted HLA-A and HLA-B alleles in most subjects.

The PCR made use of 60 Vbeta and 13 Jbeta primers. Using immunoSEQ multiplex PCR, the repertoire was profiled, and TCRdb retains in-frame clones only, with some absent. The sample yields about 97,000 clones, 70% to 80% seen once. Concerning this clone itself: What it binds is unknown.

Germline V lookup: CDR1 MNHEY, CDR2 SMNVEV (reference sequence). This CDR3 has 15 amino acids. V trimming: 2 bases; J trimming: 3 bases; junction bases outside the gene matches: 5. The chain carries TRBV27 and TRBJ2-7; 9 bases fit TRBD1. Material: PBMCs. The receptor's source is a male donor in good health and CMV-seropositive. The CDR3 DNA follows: TGTGCCAGCAGTTTAAAGGGACAGGGTTACTACGAGCAGTACTTC. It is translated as CASSLKGQGYYEQYF.